This T cell receptor (beta chain) appears in the sequencing data of a study of blood T cell repertoires in COVID-19. The repertoire was sequenced with immunoSEQ multiplex PCR; TCRdb's copy has only in-frame clones and lacks some. This table holds under 250,000 clones, 86% found once. The sample holds a few counts of this clone. Sequences were obtained from peripheral blood. This sequence originates from a woman of 80 years or more with COVID-19, enrolled during active disease.

The CDR3 coding sequence is TGTGCCAGCAGTTACTCGGACAGGGGGGTAGCACTGAACACTGAAGCTTTCTTT. Translated: CASSYSDRGVALNTEAFF. The chain joins TRBV6-2 or TRBV6-3 to TRBJ1-1; TRBD1 aligns across 10 bases. This CDR3 spans 18 amino acids. CDR1 and CDR2 from the germline V gene are MNHEY and SVGEGT. V lost 0 bases to trimming and J lost 0 bases; unmatched junction nucleotides: 7.